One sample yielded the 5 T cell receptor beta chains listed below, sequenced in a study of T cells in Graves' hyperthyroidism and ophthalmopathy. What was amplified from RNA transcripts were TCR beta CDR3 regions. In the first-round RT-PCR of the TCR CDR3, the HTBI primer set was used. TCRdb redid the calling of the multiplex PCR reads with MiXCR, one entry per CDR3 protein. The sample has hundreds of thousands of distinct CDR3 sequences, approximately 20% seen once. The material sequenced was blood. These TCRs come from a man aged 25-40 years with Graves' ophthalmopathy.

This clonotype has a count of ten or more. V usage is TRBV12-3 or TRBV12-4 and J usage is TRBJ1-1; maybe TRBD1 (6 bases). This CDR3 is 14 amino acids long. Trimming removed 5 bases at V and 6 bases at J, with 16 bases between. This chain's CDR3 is CASSPTSRGSEAFF. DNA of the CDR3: TGTGCCAGCAGTCCAACCTCCAGGGGCTCTGAAGCTTTCTTT.

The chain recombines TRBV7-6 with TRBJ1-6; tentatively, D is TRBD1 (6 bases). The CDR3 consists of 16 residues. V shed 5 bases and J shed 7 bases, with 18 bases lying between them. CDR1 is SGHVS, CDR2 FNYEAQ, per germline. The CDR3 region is CASSPGLGGDNSPLHF. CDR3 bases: TGTGCCAGCAGCCCAGGGTTAGGGGGAGACAATTCACCCCTCCACTTT.

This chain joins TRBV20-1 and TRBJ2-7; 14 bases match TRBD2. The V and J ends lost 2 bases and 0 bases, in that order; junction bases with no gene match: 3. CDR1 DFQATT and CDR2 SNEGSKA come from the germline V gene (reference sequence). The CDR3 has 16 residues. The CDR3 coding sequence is TGCAGTGCTAGAAGGACTAGCGGGAGGTTCTCCTACGAGCAGTACTTC. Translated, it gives CSARRTSGRFSYEQYF.

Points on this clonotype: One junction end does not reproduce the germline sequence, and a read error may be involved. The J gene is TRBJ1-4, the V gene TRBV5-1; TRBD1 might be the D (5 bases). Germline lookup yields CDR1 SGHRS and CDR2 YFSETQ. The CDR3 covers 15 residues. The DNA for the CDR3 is TGTGCCAGCAGCCTCGGGGCCCTAGCTACTGAAAAACTGTTTTTT. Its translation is CASSLGALATEKLFF. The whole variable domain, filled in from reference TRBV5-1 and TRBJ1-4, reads KAGVTQTPRYLIKTRGQQVTLSCSPISGHRSVSWYQQTPGQGLQFLFEYFSETQRNKGNFPGRFSGRQFSNSRSEMNVSTLELGDSALYLCASSLGALATEKLFFGSGTQLSVL.

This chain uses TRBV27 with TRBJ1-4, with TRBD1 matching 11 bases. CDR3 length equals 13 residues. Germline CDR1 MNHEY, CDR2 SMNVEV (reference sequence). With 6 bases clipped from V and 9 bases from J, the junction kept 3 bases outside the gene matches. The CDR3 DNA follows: TGTGCCAGCAGAGGGACAGGGGGTAAAAAACTGTTTTTT. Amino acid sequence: CASRGTGGKKLFF.